Sequencing of this T cell receptor beta chain was carried out in a study of beta chain features in type 1 diabetes (dated by TCRdb to 2017 to 2018). The study in broad terms: No differences in mean age, gender distribution, total cell number or subset yield were found between patients and healthy donors. In the study, TCRB repertoires of sorted circulating CD4+ T cell subsets from recently diagnosed type 1 diabetes patients were compared with those of matched healthy donors. Regulatory and stem cell-like memory subsets were isolated from only 8 patients and 8 healthy donors, whereas naive and central memory subsets came from all 28 donors. A total of about 100 million sorted cells were examined across all samples, and RNA yield correlated strongly with the number of cells per subset. Overall results and qualifications from the work: Because cDNA was sequenced instead of genomic DNA, activated cells with high expression could be over-represented, although the groups did not differ in activation or CD3 levels. Naive, central memory and regulatory TCRB repertoires appeared to be more alike among patients than among healthy donors. Type 1 diabetes patients showed a moderate but significant shortening of TCRB CDR3 length in all four CD4+ subsets. Only small numbers of individuals were included in the HLA sub-analyses, which left unresolved whether HLA type had any influence on TCRB rearrangement. Fewer insertions and more nucleotide deletions at VDJ recombination sites were observed in patients with type 1 diabetes, implying thymic rearrangement abnormalities. PCR might favor shorter templates, but patient and control samples were amplified and corrected together, so any skew would affect both groups equally.

Each donor gave one peripheral blood draw, averaging around 0.11 L, which was collected into heparinised tubes. A BD FACSAria II and a panel including CD45RO, CCR7, CD25, CD127, CD95 and CD27 were used to sort naive, central memory, regulatory and stem cell-like memory CD4+ T cells. All sorted populations exceeded 95% purity. PBMCs were isolated immediately by Lymphoprep density gradient centrifugation and stained directly without culture. To minimize batch effects, samples were stained and sorted in pairs, one healthy donor with one patient per experiment. The entire isolated RNA was reverse transcribed using the High Capacity cDNA Reverse Transcription Kit, and thus expressed TCRB transcripts were sequenced. Deep immunoSEQ sequencing was performed on naive, central memory and regulatory T cell samples, with an average of around 3.4 million total reads per sample. Sorted cells were lysed in RLT buffer and RNA was extracted with DNase-treated RNeasy Micro or Mini kits, depending on cell number. Each cell subset was processed separately to prevent cross-contamination, with patient and healthy donor samples processed together. Using the immunoSEQ multiplex PCR, TCRB sequences were amplified from cDNA into 87-bp fragments spanning the CDR3 region. The amplicons were sequenced using the Illumina HiSeq platform. In the source study's methods: Synthetic template baselines were used to correct PCR bias computationally, reads within Hamming distance 2 were collapsed together, and singletons that could not be merged were discarded. Reads were aligned against IMGT to assign V, D and J genes, CDR3 length and insertions or deletions at six rearrangement sites. Within each subset, clonotype counts were normalized to sorted cell number, and only after that were true diversity and Gini coefficients computed with the tcR R package. The overlap coefficient, calculated on TCRB nucleotide sequences, was used to quantify repertoire sharing. Out-of-frame TCRB sequences from naive cells were analyzed to stand in for the pre-selection repertoire. TCRdb stores this immuneACCESS table with in-frame sequences only. Part of the clones is absent; in the studies checked, under half of the shortfall reflects unresolved V genes, and no reason is known for the rest. V and J calls and clone size follow that table, whereas D and trimming were derived from the DNA. The sample contains hundreds of thousands of clones, 15% of them found a single time. The ten largest account for less than 0.02% of the sample.

This clone was seen a handful of times. Its antigen target is currently unknown. Nothing much larger sits one base from this clone, and base qualities are not available. The CDR3 has 13 amino acids, counting the end cysteine and phenylalanine. Just the 39-base CDR3 DNA is kept, in frame starting at base 1. Trimming costs V 5 bases and J 8 bases, and their ends lie 15 bases apart. Via the germline V gene (reference sequence), CDR1 is GTSNPN and CDR2 SVGIG. The rearrangement joined TRBV30 to TRBJ1-4; a tentative D match to TRBD1 spans 6 bases. Specimen: naive CD4+ T cells from blood. Taken with the paper, the label for cell subset or site translates to: true naive CD4+ T cells. The receptor comes from a man aged 18 to 29 with type 1 diabetes. The DNA sequence is TGTGCCTGGTCCCGGTACAGGGAAGAAAAACTGTTTTTT. It encodes CAWSRYREEKLFF.